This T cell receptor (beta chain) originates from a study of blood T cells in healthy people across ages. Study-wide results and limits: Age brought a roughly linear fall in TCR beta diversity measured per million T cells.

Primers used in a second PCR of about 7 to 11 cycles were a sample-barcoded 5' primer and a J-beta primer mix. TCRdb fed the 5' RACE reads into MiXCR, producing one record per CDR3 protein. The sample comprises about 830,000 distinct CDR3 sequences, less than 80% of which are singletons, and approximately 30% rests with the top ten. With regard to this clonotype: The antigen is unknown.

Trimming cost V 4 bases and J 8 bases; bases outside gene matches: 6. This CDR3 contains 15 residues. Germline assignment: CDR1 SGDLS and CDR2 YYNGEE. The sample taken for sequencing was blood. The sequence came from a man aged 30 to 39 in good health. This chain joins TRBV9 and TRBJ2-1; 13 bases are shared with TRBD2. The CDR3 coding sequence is TGTGCCAGCAGCCTTACTAGCGGGGGGGCATATGAGCAGTTCTTC. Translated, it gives CASSLTSGGAYEQFF.